The 32 T cell receptor beta chains below all came from one sample that was sequenced in a study of T cells expressing NK-cell markers (TCRdb year 2020). Library prep was done by 5' RACE. Sequenced on an Illumina HiSeq 2000. After TCRdb reprocessed the reads, each CDR3 protein sequence was kept as one row, without DNA. This sample's table contains about 160,000 distinct CDR3 sequences. The ten largest make up just over 20% of the sample. The material sequenced was blood T cells: a sorted CD56 or NKG2C T cell subset, CD4+ or CD8+ T cells, or bulk PBMC T cells (not recorded which). These receptors were obtained from a man aged 18-70 years in good health.

The chain carries TRBV20-1 and TRBJ2-7; TCRdb reports TRBD1, a call that lacks DNA to check it against. Germline loops: CDR1 DFQATT, CDR2 SNEGSKA (reference sequence). CDR3 length: 13 amino acids. CDR3 in amino acids: CSARRQVSYEQYF.

The chain uses TRBV21-1 and TRBJ2-7; TCRdb's assignment of TRBD2 cannot be checked, as there is no DNA. TRBV21-1 is assigned pseudogene status. This CDR3 is built from 15 residues. The CDR3 loop reads CASNVTSGTTYEQYF.

This sequence joins TRBV7-8 and TRBJ2-2; TCRdb names TRBD2, which stays unverified in the absence of DNA. CDR3 length: 18 residues. Germline V gene lookup returns CDR1 SGHVS and CDR2 FQNEAQ. The CDR3 loop reads CASSLTLAGDSRAGELFF.

V is TRBV4-2 and J is TRBJ2-7; TCRdb returns TRBD1, unconfirmable since there is no DNA. Per the germline V gene, CDR1 is LGHNA and CDR2 is YNFKEQ. CDR3 size: 15 residues. CDR3 sequence: CASSPREQGIYEQYF.

V gene TRBV6-1 combines with J gene TRBJ1-1. Germline-derived CDR1 and CDR2 are MNHNS and SASEGT. There are 13 residues in the CDR3. The CDR3 region is CASRRSLDTEAFF.

The chain links TRBV13 to TRBJ2-7. This CDR3 is built from 12 residues. The germline gives CDR1 PRHDT, CDR2 FYEKMQ (reference sequence). The chain's CDR3 is CASSTRSYEQYF.

V usage is TRBV13 and J usage is TRBJ1-2; TCRdb indicates TRBD1, and absent DNA this call remains unverified. The CDR3 has 15 amino acids. CDR1 and CDR2 (germline): PRHDT, FYEKMQ (reference sequence). The CDR3 sequence: CASSGADRYNYGYTF.

The chain uses TRBV7-2 and TRBJ2-7; lacking DNA, the TRBD2 call made by TCRdb goes unchecked. In germline, CDR1 is SGHTA, CDR2 FQGNSA. The CDR3 length is 16 residues. The CDR3 loop reads CASSTTSGDAYVEQYF.

The V and J genes are TRBV9 and TRBJ1-5. Germline V gene sequence: CDR1 SGDLS, CDR2 YYNGEE. This CDR3 is 15 amino acids long. This CDR3 reads CASSEGAGLGQPQHF.

V gene TRBV5-6 combines with J gene TRBJ2-5; the D call of TRBD1 rests on TCRdb alone, since no DNA is present to check it. Looked up from germline, CDR1 is SGHDT and CDR2 is YYEEEE. This CDR3 contains 13 residues. The CDR3 reads CASGQGVKETQYF.

V is TRBV27 and J is TRBJ2-1; TCRdb indicates TRBD2, and absent DNA this call remains unverified. This CDR3 has 14 residues. CDR1 and CDR2 (germline): MNHEY, SMNVEV (reference sequence). The CDR3 region is CASSGEGHPNEQFF.

J is TRBJ1-2 and V is TRBV6-1; TCRdb indicates TRBD1, and absent DNA this call remains unverified. CDR3 length: 14 residues. The germline V gene has CDR1 MNHNS and CDR2 SASEGT. The CDR3 loop reads CASSPTESSYGYTF.

This chain links TRBV5-6 with TRBJ2-3. The germline V gene has CDR1 SGHDT and CDR2 YYEEEE. The CDR3 totals 13 residues. CDR3: CASSLDSSGRQYF. Together with reference TRBV5-6 and TRBJ2-3, the CDR3 gives the full variable domain: DAGVTQSPTHLIKTRGQQVTLRCSPKSGHDTVSWYQQALGQGPQFIFQYYEEEERQRGNFPDRFSGHQFPNYSSELNVNALLLGDSALYLCASSLDSSGRQYFGPGTRLTVL.

The chain combines TRBV12-3 or TRBV12-4 with TRBJ2-5; TCRdb's D gene call, TRBD2, goes unchecked for lack of DNA. The CDR3 runs to 20 residues. CDR3 protein: CASSLYRGGLAGVSLGTQYF.

The V gene is TRBV21-1, the J gene TRBJ1-5; TCRdb names TRBD1, which stays unverified in the absence of DNA. TRBV21-1 is noted as a pseudogene. The CDR3 sequence is 20 residues long. CDR3 loop: CASSKVMTGREVLVNQPQHF.

The V call is TRBV5-5, the J call TRBJ2-5; TCRdb picks TRBD2, but there is no DNA to check that call. This CDR3 is 15 amino acids long. Germline values: CDR1 SGHKS, CDR2 YYEKEE (reference sequence). The CDR3 here is CASSPHGGARETQYF.

This chain joins TRBV5-1 and TRBJ2-1; TCRdb proposes TRBD1, but this gene call is untestable without DNA. Per germline, CDR1 SGHRS and CDR2 YFSETQ. CDR3 length: 17 amino acids. The CDR3 loop reads CASSYYQGASRSGEQFF.

The J gene is TRBJ2-3, the V gene TRBV4-1; absent DNA, TCRdb's TRBD1 call cannot be checked. This CDR3 has 14 residues. CDR1 and CDR2 from the germline V gene are MGHRA and YSYEKL. Here the CDR3 reads CASSQQGGTDTQYF.

The chain has TRBV4-1 and TRBJ2-7; no DNA is available, so the TRBD1 call from TCRdb remains unchecked. Per germline, CDR1 MGHRA and CDR2 YSYEKL. The CDR3 is made up of 14 amino acids. The CDR3: CASSQGSGGYEQYF.

V gene TRBV5-1 combines with J gene TRBJ2-3; the TCRdb call, TRBD1, lacks DNA for checking. The CDR3 is 15 residues long. CDR1 and CDR2 (germline): SGHRS, YFSETQ. The CDR3 is CASSFYRGSTDTQYF.

The V and J genes are TRBV30 and TRBJ1-6; the D call of TRBD1 rests on TCRdb alone, since no DNA is present to check it. This CDR3 region has 14 residues. Germline V gene data show CDR1 as GTSNPN and CDR2 as SVGIG (reference sequence). The chain's CDR3 is CAWSDWGAGSPLHF.

The chain links TRBV3-1 to TRBJ1-2. CDR1 and CDR2 from the germline V gene are LGHDT and YNNKEL (reference sequence). The CDR3 has 13 amino acids. The CDR3 sequence is CASSPIEGYGYTF. Complete variable domain (other parts from reference TRBV3-1 and TRBJ1-2): DTAVSQTPKYLVTQMGNDKSIKCEQNLGHDTMYWYKQDSKKFLKIMFSYNNKELIINETVPNRFSPKSPDKAHLNLHINSLELGDSAVYFCASSPIEGYGYTFGSGTRLTVV.

V is TRBV12-3 or TRBV12-4 and J is TRBJ1-6; TCRdb indicates TRBD1, and absent DNA this call remains unverified. The CDR3 sequence is 15 residues long. CDR3: CASSPNDRVGSPLHF.

V usage is TRBV2 and J usage is TRBJ2-7; TCRdb picks TRBD1, but there is no DNA to check that call. This CDR3 has 17 amino acids. The germline gives CDR1 SNHLY, CDR2 FYNNEI. The CDR3 loop reads CASSGWDRGPIFDEQYF.

This chain connects TRBV7-9 to TRBJ1-2; TCRdb gives TRBD1 as the D gene, but with no DNA this cannot be confirmed. The CDR3 runs to 14 residues. CDR1 and CDR2 (germline): SEHNR, FQNEAQ (reference sequence). The CDR3 loop is CASSSGQGANGYTF.

The V and J genes are TRBV7-9 and TRBJ1-1. CDR3 size: 12 residues. The germline gives CDR1 SEHNR, CDR2 FQNEAQ (reference sequence). This CDR3 reads CASSGGEKGAFF.

The chain combines TRBV12-3 or TRBV12-4 with TRBJ1-2. The CDR3 covers 14 residues. CDR3 loop: CASKGLGWVYGYTF.

The rearrangement joins TRBV12-3 or TRBV12-4 to TRBJ1-5. CDR3 length: 12 residues. The CDR3 spells CASSWSDQPQHF.

The rearrangement joins TRBV14 to TRBJ2-5; the D gene TCRdb calls, TRBD1, cannot be checked with no DNA. CDR1 and CDR2 from the germline V gene are SGHDN and FVKESK. CDR3 length: 15 amino acids. CDR3 amino acids: CASSQDTGTQETQYF.

This rearrangement joins TRBV5-1 to TRBJ2-2; with no DNA, the TCRdb D assignment of TRBD1 cannot be verified. In germline, CDR1 is SGHRS, CDR2 YFSETQ. The CDR3 spans 16 residues. The CDR3 loop reads CASSPGTGGRTGELFF.

The CDR3 here is CSVEIRSDEQYF. This sequence joins TRBV29-1 and TRBJ2-7. This CDR3 region has 12 residues. The V gene's germline CDR1 is SQVTM and CDR2 ANQGSEA.

The V call is TRBV7-8, the J call TRBJ1-1. The V gene's germline CDR1 is SGHVS and CDR2 FQNEAQ. The CDR3 has 14 residues. The CDR3 loop reads CASSSSWGNTEAFF.